The TCR beta chain under discussion was sequenced for a study of blood T cell repertoires in COVID-19. As for the study in general: Sources were T cells, B-cell-depleted T cells, or PBMCs; the material itself was cDNA or gDNA.

The authors' processing: Amplification of reference gene primers was used by the study to estimate nucleated cell counts. Some clones are missing from TCRdb's copy, which holds only in-frame ones; the method was immunoSEQ multiplex PCR. The V and J calls and clone size come from that table; D and trimming were worked out from the DNA. The table records 350,000 to 450,000 clones, 80% to 90% of them present only once. Germline CDR1 MNHEY, CDR2 SMNVEV (reference sequence). With V trimmed by 4 bases and J by 5 bases, 6 bases remained unmatched. The CDR3 sequence is 15 residues long. Sequenced material: peripheral blood. This TCR was sampled from a woman in her fifties or sixties with COVID-19, enrolled during active disease. The chain is built from TRBV27 and TRBJ1-4, with 8 nucleotides matching TRBD1. This chain's CDR3 is CASSSYRGANEKLFF. CDR3 DNA: TGTGCCAGCAGTTCCTACAGGGGGGCCAATGAAAAACTGTTTTTT.